Listed here are 25 T cell receptor beta chains from one sample, sequenced in a study of early T cells in non-severe SARS-CoV-2 infection. Using its own MiXCR run on the 5' RACE reads, TCRdb lists one record per CDR3 protein. The sample shows approximately 77,000 distinct CDR3 sequences, approximately 5% of them seen only once. The input for sequencing was whole blood, taken at baseline. These TCRs come from an adult who was a healthcare worker with PCR-confirmed SARS-CoV-2 infection or an uninfected control (not recorded which).

This clonotype was detected many times. The gene calls are TRBV27 and TRBJ2-1; TRBD1 matches 9 bases. Germline CDR1 is MNHEY and CDR2 is SMNVEV (reference sequence). The junction had 10 bases not matched to a gene; V was cut back by 5 bases and J by 5 bases. The CDR3 is made up of 16 amino acids. The DNA for the CDR3 is TGTGCCAGCAGTGGGGCCGGGACAGGGTTGAACAATGAGCAGTTCTTC. Its translation: CASSGAGTGLNNEQFF.

There are many counts of this clonotype. The chain carries TRBV5-1 and TRBJ1-1; D not resolved. The germline V gene has CDR1 SGHRS and CDR2 YFSETQ. With 3 bases removed from V and 2 bases from J, the gap between germline ends came to 14 bases. This CDR3 region has 15 residues. The CDR3 coding sequence is TGCGCCAGCAGCTCTTCCTCCGTCTTCAACACTGAAGCTTTCTTT. It specifies CASSSSSVFNTEAFF.

The chain couples TRBV27 to TRBJ2-3; D gene unclear. This CDR3 comprises 12 residues. V lost 3 bases to trimming and J lost 6 bases, with 7 bases between them. From germline, CDR1 is MNHEY and CDR2 SMNVEV (reference sequence). CDR3 sequence: CASSFYKDTQYF. CDR3 coding DNA: TGTGCCAGCAGTTTCTATAAGGATACGCAGTATTTT.

This clonotype was seen many times. The chain joins TRBV7-9 to TRBJ1-4; a weak D match, TRBD1 (6 bases). The length of the CDR3 is 15 residues. The V end lost 5 bases, the J end lost 8 bases, and 18 bases lay between the germline ends. Germline V gene sequence: CDR1 SEHNR, CDR2 FQNEAQ (reference sequence). DNA for the CDR3: TGTGCCAGCAGCCTAAGACAGGAAGGAGAAGAAAAACTGTTTTTT. Its translation: CASSLRQEGEEKLFF.

As regards this clonotype: A much larger clonotype is one base distant, so this may be a read error. The chain uses TRBV6-5 and TRBJ2-7; TRBD2 might be the D (5 bases). Germline-derived CDR1 and CDR2 are MNHEY and SVGAGI. The CDR3 sequence is 14 residues long. The germline V and J ends were trimmed by 7 bases and 1 base, with 14 bases remaining between them. The CDR3, as DNA: TGTGCCAGCATGAGGGTCATAAGATCCTACGAGCAGTACTTC. Its translation: CASMRVIRSYEQYF.

This clonotype was seen a few times. The chain links TRBV6-2 or TRBV6-3 to TRBJ2-1; D not resolved. The CDR3 is made up of 13 amino acids. V was trimmed by 2 bases and J by 7 bases, leaving 9 bases between them. CDR1 MNHEY and CDR2 SVGEGT come from the germline V gene. CDR3 DNA: TGTGCCAGCAGTTACAATCCCGAGAATGAGCAGTTCTTC. Residues: CASSYNPENEQFF.

The sample holds many counts of this clonotype. V and J are TRBV10-2 and TRBJ2-3; 7 nucleotides align to TRBD2. V was clipped by 0 bases and J by 1 base; unmatched bases: 19. The CDR3 spans 21 residues. Germline CDR1 reads WSHSY; CDR2 reads SAAADI. CDR3 nucleotides: TGCGCCAGCAGTGAGTCCTACGGGAGGAAGGATAACGTCTTAGGCACAGATACGCAGTATTTT. Amino acid sequence: CASSESYGRKDNVLGTDTQYF.

There are many counts of this clonotype. CDR3: CASSESPLNTEAFF. CDR3 sequence (DNA): TGCGCCAGCAGTGAGTCACCGTTGAACACTGAAGCTTTCTTT. V and J are TRBV10-1 and TRBJ1-1; D is unclear. Germline V gene sequence: CDR1 WNHNN, CDR2 SYGVQD (reference sequence). The CDR3 runs 14 residues. V gave up 0 bases and J gave up 0 bases, with 5 bases separating them.

This clonotype was picked up a small number of times. This chain uses TRBV18 with TRBJ2-1; 8 bases match TRBD1. Germline V lookup: CDR1 KGHSH, CDR2 LQKENI. Unmatched junction bases numbered 8, after V lost 2 bases and J lost 5 bases. This CDR3 has 16 amino acids. For the CDR3, the DNA is TGTGCCAGCTCACCAGACAGGGGAGGAACCAACAATGAGCAGTTCTTC. Amino acid sequence: CASSPDRGGTNNEQFF.

This clonotype was observed a single time. The rearrangement joins TRBV6-2 or TRBV6-3 to TRBJ2-7; D is unresolved. The CDR3 extends over 12 amino acids. Germline loops: CDR1 MNHEY, CDR2 SVGEGT. Trimming removed 2 bases from V and 2 bases from J, with 4 bases in between. The CDR3 sequence is CASSYPTYEQYF. CDR3 DNA: TGTGCCAGCAGTTACCCGACCTACGAGCAGTACTTC.

The rearrangement joins TRBV28 to TRBJ2-4; 8 nucleotides align to TRBD2. Looked up from germline, CDR1 is MDHEN and CDR2 is SYDVKM. The V gene end was trimmed by 5 bases and the J gene end by 0 bases; junction bases not matched to a gene: 6. There are 16 residues in the CDR3. The DNA of the CDR3 is TGTGCCAGCAGTCCGCAGCGGGAGAGAGCCAAAAACATTCAGTACTTC. Translating it yields CASSPQRERAKNIQYF.

This clonotype was counted ten times or more. The chain couples TRBV4-3 to TRBJ1-1; TRBD1 matches 11 bases. The germline V gene has CDR1 LGHNA and CDR2 YSLEER. V dropped 0 bases and J dropped 11; count of bases not matched to a gene: 8. The CDR3 length is 15 residues. The CDR3 sequence is CASSQDLDRGLEAFF. The CDR3, as DNA: TGCGCCAGCAGCCAAGATCTGGACAGGGGGCTGGAGGCTTTCTTT.

In this sample, this clonotype turned up many times. This sequence joins TRBV5-1 and TRBJ2-7; perhaps TRBD2 as D (6 bases). The CDR3 contains 13 residues. Trimming pared 4 bases from V and 2 bases from J, leaving 10 bases between. Germline V CDR1 and CDR2: SGHRS, YFSETQ. CDR3 sequence: CASSAGFTYEQYF. The CDR3 region has the DNA TGCGCCAGCAGCGCGGGATTCACCTACGAGCAGTACTTC. Complete variable domain (other parts from reference TRBV5-1 and TRBJ2-7): KAGVTQTPRYLIKTRGQQVTLSCSPISGHRSVSWYQQTPGQGLQFLFEYFSETQRNKGNFPGRFSGRQFSNSRSEMNVSTLELGDSALYLCASSAGFTYEQYFGPGTRLTVT.

The chain combines TRBV6-5 with TRBJ2-2, with 11 bases aligning to TRBD2. The germline V gene has CDR1 MNHEY and CDR2 SVGAGI. The CDR3 contains 16 residues. Trimming at V came to 5 bases and at J to 5 bases, leaving 7 bases not matched to a gene. CDR3 sequence: CASSASLAGGTGELFF. The CDR3 DNA is TGTGCCAGCAGTGCCAGTCTAGCGGGAGGAACCGGGGAGCTGTTTTTT.

This clonotype was detected many times. This chain connects TRBV6-6 to TRBJ2-7, with D possibly being TRBD1 (6 bases). The V gene lost 5 bases and the J gene lost 7 bases, with 12 bases spanning the gap. The CDR3 runs to 12 residues. The V gene's germline CDR1 is MNHNY and CDR2 SVGAGI (reference sequence). This chain's CDR3 is CASSPDRTEQYF. The CDR3 nucleotides are TGTGCCAGCAGTCCCGACAGGACTGAGCAGTACTTC.

This clonotype has at least ten counts. The chain uses TRBV2 and TRBJ1-5; TRBD1 might be the D (5 bases). This CDR3 region has 13 residues. V gave up 1 base and J gave up 7 bases, with 8 bases separating them. Germline V gives CDR1 SNHLY, CDR2 FYNNEI. CDR3 in amino acids: CASSEGGDQPQHF. DNA for the CDR3: TGTGCCAGCAGTGAAGGTGGGGACCAGCCCCAGCATTTT.

This clonotype was recorded many times. V gene TRBV29-1 combines with J gene TRBJ2-1; 10 nucleotides match TRBD2. J was trimmed by 6 bases and V by 6 bases; bases with no gene match: 8. The CDR3 is made up of 14 amino acids. Germline V gene sequence: CDR1 SQVTM, CDR2 ANQGSEA. This CDR3 is CSVSSGSFTNEQFF. The CDR3 DNA reads as TGCAGCGTATCTAGCGGGAGTTTCACCAATGAGCAGTTCTTC.

This clonotype was counted at least ten times. The V and J genes are TRBV18 and TRBJ2-7, with D maybe TRBD1 (6 bases). With 6 bases removed from V and 5 bases from J, the gap between germline ends came to 8 bases. Germline assignment: CDR1 KGHSH and CDR2 LQKENI. The CDR3 consists of 11 residues. The CDR3 region has the DNA TGTGCCAGCTCTAAGGGGGACGAGCAGTACTTC. This sequence encodes CASSKGDEQYF. Full variable domain (outside the CDR3, taken from reference TRBV18 and TRBJ2-7): NAGVMQNPRHLVRRRGQEARLRCSPMKGHSHVYWYRQLPEEGLKFMVYLQKENIIDESGMPKERFSAEFPKEGPSILRIQQVVRGDSAAYFCASSKGDEQYFGPGTRLTVT.

This clonotype showed up many times. The gene calls are TRBV7-6 and TRBJ2-7; 8 bases are a match to TRBD2. The germline V gene has CDR1 SGHVS and CDR2 FNYEAQ. This CDR3 comprises 13 residues. V lost 5 bases, J lost 6 bases, and 6 bases stayed unmatched. CDR3 residues: CASSPPGGTEQYF. The CDR3 DNA follows: TGTGCCAGCAGCCCCCCGGGGGGGACCGAGCAGTACTTC.

This clonotype was observed a handful of times. The CDR3, as DNA: TGTGCCAGCTCACCACTGAGTTGGGAGCCCCAGCATTTT. Translating gives CASSPLSWEPQHF. The chain has TRBV18 and TRBJ1-5; D gene unclear. The V and J ends lost 1 base and 8 bases respectively, with 9 bases between them. CDR3 length: 13 amino acids. CDR1 KGHSH and CDR2 LQKENI come from the germline V gene.

The chain employs TRBV19 and TRBJ1-2; 7 bases line up with TRBD1. The V gene end was trimmed by 9 bases and the J gene end by 4 bases; junction bases not matched to a gene: 8. CDR3 length: 13 amino acids. The germline CDR1 and CDR2 sequences are LNHDA and SQIVND (reference sequence). CDR3 in DNA: TGTGCCAGCTCAACAGGGGACCTCTATGGCTACACCTTC. Residues: CASSTGDLYGYTF. The complete variable domain, with remaining parts taken from reference TRBV19 and TRBJ1-2, reads DGGITQSPKYLFRKEGQNVTLSCEQNLNHDAMYWYRQDPGQGLRLIYYSQIVNDFQKGDIAEGYSVSREKKESFPLTVTSAQKNPTAFYLCASSTGDLYGYTFGSGTRLTVV.

This clonotype appeared many times. The gene calls are TRBV12-5 and TRBJ2-1; D unclear. The V and J ends lost 5 bases and 4 bases respectively, with 18 bases between them. The CDR3 totals 16 residues. Germline CDR1 and CDR2: LGHNT and FRNRAP. The CDR3 coding sequence is TGTGCTAGTGGTCCCCACTTGCGGTCCCGTTACAATGAGCAGTTCTTC. Protein sequence: CASGPHLRSRYNEQFF.

In its sample, this clonotype is medium-sized. The chain combines TRBV14 with TRBJ2-3; 8 nucleotides match TRBD1. Germline CDR1 reads SGHDN; CDR2 reads FVKESK. With V trimmed by 4 bases and J by 2 bases, 2 bases remained unmatched. The CDR3 runs to 14 residues. DNA for the CDR3: TGTGCCAGCAGCCGGACAGGGACCACAGATACGCAGTATTTT. Encoded protein: CASSRTGTTDTQYF.

This clonotype was seen ten or more times. This chain uses TRBV29-1 with TRBJ2-7; weak D call: TRBD1 (5 bases). CDR1 and CDR2 (germline): SQVTM, ANQGSEA. This CDR3 is built from 13 residues. V was trimmed by 6 bases and J by 2 bases, leaving 14 bases between them. The CDR3 DNA follows: TGCAGCGTCTCGGACACTGGAGCCTACGAGCAGTACTTC. Its translation: CSVSDTGAYEQYF.

This clonotype was detected many times. The J gene is TRBJ1-5, the V gene TRBV9; 7 bases fit TRBD1. With 0 bases clipped from V and 5 bases from J, the junction kept 5 bases outside the gene matches. This CDR3 comprises 15 residues. Germline CDR1 and CDR2: SGDLS and YYNGEE. DNA of the CDR3: TGTGCCAGCAGCGTAGAAGGGACAGTTGATCAGCCCCAGCATTTT. Encoded protein: CASSVEGTVDQPQHF.